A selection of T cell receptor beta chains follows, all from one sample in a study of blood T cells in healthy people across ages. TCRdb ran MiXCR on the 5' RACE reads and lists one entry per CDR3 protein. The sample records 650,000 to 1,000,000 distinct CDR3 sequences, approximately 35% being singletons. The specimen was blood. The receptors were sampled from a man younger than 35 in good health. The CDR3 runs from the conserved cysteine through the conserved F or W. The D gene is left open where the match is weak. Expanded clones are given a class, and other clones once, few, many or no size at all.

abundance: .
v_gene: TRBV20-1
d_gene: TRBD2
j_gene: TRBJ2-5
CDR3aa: CSAYSGGKETQYF
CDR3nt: TGCAGTGCCTATAGCGGGGGAAAAGAGACCCAGTACTTC

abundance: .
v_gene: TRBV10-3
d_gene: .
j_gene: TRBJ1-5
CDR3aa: CAISGRGQPQHF
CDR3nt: TGTGCCATCAGTGGGAGGGGTCAGCCCCAGCATTTT

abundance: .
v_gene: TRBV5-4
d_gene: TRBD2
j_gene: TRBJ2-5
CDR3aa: CASSSGTSGINEQYF
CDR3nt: TGTGCCAGCAGCTCCGGGACTAGCGGAATCAATGAGCAGTACTTC

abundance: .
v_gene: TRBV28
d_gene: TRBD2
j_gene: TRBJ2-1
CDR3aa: CASRTGGPYNEQFF
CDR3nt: TGTGCCAGCAGGACGGGGGGGCCCTACAATGAGCAGTTCTTC

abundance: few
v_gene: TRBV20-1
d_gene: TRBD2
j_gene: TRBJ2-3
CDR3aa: CSARDPAGVTDTQYF
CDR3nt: TGCAGTGCTAGAGATCCTGCGGGGGTCACAGATACGCAGTATTTT

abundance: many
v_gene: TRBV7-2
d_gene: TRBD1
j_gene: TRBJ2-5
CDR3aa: CASSRQGSGETQYF
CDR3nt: TGTGCCAGCAGTAGACAGGGGTCGGGGGAGACCCAGTACTTC

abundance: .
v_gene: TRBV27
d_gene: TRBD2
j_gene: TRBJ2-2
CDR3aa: CASSFYAGGLGTGELFF
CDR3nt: TGTGCCAGCAGTTTTTATGCGGGGGGCCTAGGCACCGGGGAGCTGTTTTTT

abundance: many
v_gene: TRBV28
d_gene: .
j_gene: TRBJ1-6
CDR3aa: CASSLFRNSPLHF
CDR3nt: TGTGCCAGCAGTTTATTCCGGAATTCACCCCTCCACTTT

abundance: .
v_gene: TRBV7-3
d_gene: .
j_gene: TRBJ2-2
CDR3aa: CASSPQGRNTGELFF
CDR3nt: TGTGCCAGCAGCCCACAGGGTCGGAACACCGGGGAGCTGTTTTTT

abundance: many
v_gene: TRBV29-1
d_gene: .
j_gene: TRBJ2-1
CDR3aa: CSVARLGSYNEQFF
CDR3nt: TGCAGCGTGGCCAGACTAGGTTCCTACAATGAGCAGTTCTTC

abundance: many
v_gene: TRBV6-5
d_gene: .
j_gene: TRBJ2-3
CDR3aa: CASSYREVWNRGTDTQYF
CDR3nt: TGTGCCAGCAGTTACAGGGAGGTTTGGAACCGCGGCACAGATACGCAGTATTTT

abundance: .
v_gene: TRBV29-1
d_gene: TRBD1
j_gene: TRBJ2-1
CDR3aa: CSVEDRGNYNEQFF
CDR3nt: TGCAGCGTTGAAGACAGGGGGAATTACAATGAGCAGTTCTTC

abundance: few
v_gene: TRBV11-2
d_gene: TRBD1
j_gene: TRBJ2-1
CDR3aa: CASSRRDRGGNEQFF
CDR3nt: TGTGCCAGCAGCCGCCGGGACAGGGGAGGGAATGAGCAGTTCTTC

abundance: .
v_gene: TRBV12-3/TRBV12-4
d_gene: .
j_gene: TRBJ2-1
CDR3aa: CASTRDPSYNGQFF
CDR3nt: TGTGCCAGCACCCGGGACCCCAGCTACAATGGGCAGTTCTTC

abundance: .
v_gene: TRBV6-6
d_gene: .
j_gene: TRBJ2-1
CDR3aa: CVSITRDNEQFF
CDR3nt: TGTGTCAGCATAACTAGGGACAATGAGCAGTTCTTC

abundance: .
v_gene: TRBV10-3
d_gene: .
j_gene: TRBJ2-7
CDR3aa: CAISESQGFSYEQYF
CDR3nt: TGTGCCATCAGTGAGTCGCAGGGTTTTTCCTACGAGCAGTACTTC